This T cell receptor (beta chain) was identified during a study of T-cell memory formation after mild COVID-19. General observations from the study: The study detected some responding clones in pre-infection memory, suggesting cross-reactive memory joined.

Only a few counts were recorded for this clonotype. Its specificity is not known. TCRdb reanalysed the 5' RACE reads using MiXCR and keeps one entry per CDR3 protein. The sample gives a few hundred thousand distinct CDR3 sequences, roughly a fifth of which show up once; around 21% is in the top ten. Material: PBMCs or a T cell subset sorted from them (not recorded which). This receptor was identified in a man aged 18-30 years who had mild COVID-19 (a few samples of this study predate the infection). Cell type and time point are not known.

The CDR3 protein is CASSQGHDMETQYF. CDR3 DNA: TGTGCCAGCAGCCAAGGGCACGACATGGAGACCCAGTACTTC. The V and J genes are TRBV7-9 and TRBJ2-5; the D is unclear. CDR1 is SEHNR and CDR2 is FQNEAQ in the germline V gene (reference sequence). This CDR3 contains 14 residues. V was shortened by 5 bases and J by 5 bases, with 15 bases between the two germline ends.